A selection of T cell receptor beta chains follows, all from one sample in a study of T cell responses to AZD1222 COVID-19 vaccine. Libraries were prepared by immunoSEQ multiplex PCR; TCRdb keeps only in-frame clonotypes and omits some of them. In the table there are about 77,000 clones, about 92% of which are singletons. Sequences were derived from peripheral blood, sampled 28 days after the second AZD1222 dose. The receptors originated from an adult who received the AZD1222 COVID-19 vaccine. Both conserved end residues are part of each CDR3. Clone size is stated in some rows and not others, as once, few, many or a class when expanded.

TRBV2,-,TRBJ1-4,CASSEFGTSGEKLFF
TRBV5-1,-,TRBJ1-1,CASSLGTGTANTEAFF
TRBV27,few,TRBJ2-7,CASFSTSGRSSYEQYF
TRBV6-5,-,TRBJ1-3,CASSLDRAGNTIYF
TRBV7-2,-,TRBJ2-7,CASSFRSGGVNEQYF
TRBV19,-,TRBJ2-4,CASSGRRVLTKNIQYF
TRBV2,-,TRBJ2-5,CASSERASPHGDETQYF
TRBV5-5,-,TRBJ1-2,CASSPRRQGPNNYGYTF
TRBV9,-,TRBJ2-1,CASSASGRPRNEQFF
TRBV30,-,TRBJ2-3,CAWSGFSGVPSTDTQYF